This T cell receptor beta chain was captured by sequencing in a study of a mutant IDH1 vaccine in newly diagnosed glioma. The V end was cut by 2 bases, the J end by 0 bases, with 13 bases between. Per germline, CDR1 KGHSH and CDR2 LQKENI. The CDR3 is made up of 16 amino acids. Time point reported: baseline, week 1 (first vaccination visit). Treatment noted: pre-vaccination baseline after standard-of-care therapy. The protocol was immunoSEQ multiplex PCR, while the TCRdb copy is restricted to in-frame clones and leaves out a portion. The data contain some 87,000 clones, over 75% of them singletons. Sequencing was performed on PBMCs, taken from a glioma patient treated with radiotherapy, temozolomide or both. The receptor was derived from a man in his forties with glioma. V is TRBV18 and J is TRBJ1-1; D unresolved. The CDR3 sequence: CASSPALGDLNTEAFF. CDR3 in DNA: TGTGCCAGCTCACCAGCCCTCGGGGATTTGAACACTGAAGCTTTCTTT.